This entry is about one T cell receptor beta chain. What it binds is unknown. From germline, CDR1 is SEHNR and CDR2 FQNEAQ (reference sequence). The trim removed 3 bases at V and 4 bases at J, leaving 5 bases unmatched. The CDR3 has 15 amino acids. Assay used: immunoSEQ multiplex PCR; TCRdb lists only in-frame clones, some missing. This sample yields some 46,000 clones, of which approximately 85% are seen a single time; approximately 3.5% belongs to the top ten. The record originates from a study of radiotherapy plus CTLA-4 blockade in lung cancer. Across the study: In about 20% of patients, objective responses were seen; 25% to 40% had disease control.

Enrolled patients, whose metastatic non-small-cell lung cancer was chemo-refractory, received focal radiation plus CTLA-4 blockade with ipilimumab. General study findings and limits: Peripheral blood showed expansion of tumor-derived TCR clones after radiotherapy and ipilimumab. Early clonal dynamics of blood T cells, together with interferon-beta, were reported as the best response predictor.

This TCR was recovered from a human donor with non-small cell lung cancer who had stable disease on radiotherapy plus ipilimumab. Specimen: peripheral blood, collected from a patient treated with radiotherapy plus ipilimumab. The V and J genes are TRBV7-9 and TRBJ2-2, with 7 bases matching TRBD1. The CDR3 here is CASSLRQGSTGELFF. In DNA, the CDR3 is TGTGCCAGCAGCTTGAGACAGGGAAGCACCGGGGAGCTGTTTTTT. The whole variable domain, remainder taken from reference TRBV7-9 and TRBJ2-2, is DTGVSQNPRHKITKRGQNVTFRCDPISEHNRLYWYRQTLGQGPEFLTYFQNEAQLEKSRLLSDRFSAERPKGSFSTLEIQRTEQGDSAMYLCASSLRQGSTGELFFGEGSRLTVL.